The next 2 T cell receptor beta chains were all read from a single sample in a study of T cells expressing NK-cell markers. TCRdb reanalyzed the 5' RACE reads and collapses them to one entry per CDR3 protein, without DNA. The sample's table shows roughly 450,000 distinct CDR3 sequences. The sample consisted of blood T cells: a sorted CD56 or NKG2C T cell subset, CD4+ or CD8+ T cells, or bulk PBMC T cells (not recorded which). These receptors were taken from a woman aged 50 to 60 in good health.

This chain uses TRBV5-1 with TRBJ2-1; as DNA is missing, the TRBD2 call by TCRdb cannot be tested. The CDR3 consists of 13 residues. Per germline, CDR1 SGHRS and CDR2 YFSETQ. The CDR3 region is CASSSGMANEQFF.

V usage is TRBV5-1 and J usage is TRBJ1-2. The CDR3 contains 15 residues. CDR1 SGHRS and CDR2 YFSETQ come from the germline V gene. The CDR3 here is CASSSDTGRGVDYTF.